This section outlines one T cell receptor beta chain sequence together with its context. The sample belongs to a study of shared clonotypes between healthy human individuals. There are 16 residues in the CDR3. Germline CDR1 reads SNHLY; CDR2 reads FYNNEI. Trimming cost V 4 bases and J 6 bases; bases outside gene matches: 13. This table comes from immunoSEQ multiplex PCR, and its TCRdb copy is limited to in-frame clones, with some not included. The sample contains under 600,000 clones, around 81% of which appear only once. The TCR comes from a woman between 40 and 50 years old in good health. Some clones in this sample may be carry-over from other donors' samples. This chain uses TRBV2 with TRBJ1-1; 8 bases map to TRBD1. The sample taken for sequencing was PBMCs. The CDR3, as DNA: TGTGCCAGCAGTGGGGGACAGGTATTAGGGGGCCCTGAAGCTTTCTTT. It is translated as CASSGGQVLGGPEAFF.